This paragraph reports one T cell receptor beta chain. Its antigen is not known. Vbeta (60) and Jbeta (13) primers were used in the PCR. Clones were read by immunoSEQ multiplex PCR, and TCRdb kept only the in-frame ones, dropping some. The sample yields about 140,000 clones, over 80% seen once. The data originate from a study of cytomegalovirus exposure and HLA in healthy donors. Overall study findings and caveats: Apart from CMV serostatus, no immune exposure information was available. A list of about 180 TCR beta chains associated with cytomegalovirus was given. The Asian-associated ancestry cluster reportedly had fewer N-insertions than the approximately 700-donor mean in a later analysis. In vitro experiments confirmed that a few CMV-associated chains were specific for CMV antigens.

Germline trimming cut 2 bases from V and 8 bases from J; bases unmatched to any gene: 4. In germline, CDR1 is LNHNV, CDR2 YYDKDF (reference sequence). This CDR3 has 13 amino acids. The source is a female donor in good health and CMV-seronegative. This chain uses TRBV15 with TRBJ1-2, with TRBD1 matching over 8 bases. The sequenced sample consisted of PBMCs. The CDR3 here is CATSRPTGEGYTF. CDR3 in DNA: TGTGCCACCAGCAGACCGACAGGGGAGGGCTACACCTTC.